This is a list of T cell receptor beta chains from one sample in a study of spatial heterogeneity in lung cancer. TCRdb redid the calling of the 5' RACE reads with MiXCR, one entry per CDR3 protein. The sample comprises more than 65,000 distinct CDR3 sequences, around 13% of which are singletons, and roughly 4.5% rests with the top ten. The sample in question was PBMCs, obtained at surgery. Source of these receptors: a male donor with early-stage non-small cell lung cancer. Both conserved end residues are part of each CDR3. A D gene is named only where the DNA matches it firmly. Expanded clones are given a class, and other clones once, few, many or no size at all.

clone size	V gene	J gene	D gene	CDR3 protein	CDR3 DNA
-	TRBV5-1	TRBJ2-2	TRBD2	CASSQLLAGGTNTGELFF	TGCGCCAGCAGCCAACTACTAGCGGGAGGGACCAACACCGGGGAGCTGTTTTTT
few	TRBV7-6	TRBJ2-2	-	CASSFAGGKGTGELFF	TGTGCCAGCAGCTTTGCCGGCGGGAAGGGGACCGGGGAGCTGTTTTTT
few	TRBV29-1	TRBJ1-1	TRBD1	CSVWDSLNTEAFF	TGCAGCGTATGGGACAGCTTGAACACTGAAGCTTTCTTT
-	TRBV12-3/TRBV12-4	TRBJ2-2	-	CASSWGTLNTGELFF	TGTGCCAGCAGTTGGGGGACTCTGAACACCGGGGAGCTGTTTTTT
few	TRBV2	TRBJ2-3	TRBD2	CASTPGLAGATDTQYF	TGTGCCAGCACCCCAGGACTAGCGGGGGCCACAGATACGCAGTATTTT
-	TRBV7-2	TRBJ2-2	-	CASSLFSFVTGELFF	TGTGCCAGCAGCTTATTTAGCTTCGTCACCGGGGAGCTGTTTTTT
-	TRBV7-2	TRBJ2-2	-	CASSLEARSNTGELFF	TGTGCCAGCAGCCTTGAGGCCAGGTCCAACACCGGGGAGCTGTTTTTT
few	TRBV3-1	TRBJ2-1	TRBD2	CASSHGLAGGRNEQFF	TGTGCCAGCAGCCACGGACTAGCGGGAGGGCGCAATGAGCAGTTCTTC
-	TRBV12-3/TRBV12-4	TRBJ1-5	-	CASSFMVSNQPQHF	TGTGCCAGCAGTTTTATGGTTAGCAATCAGCCCCAGCATTTT
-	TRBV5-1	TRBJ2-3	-	CASSFRRGGTDTQYF	TGCGCCAGCAGCTTTAGACGGGGTGGAACTGATACGCAGTATTTT
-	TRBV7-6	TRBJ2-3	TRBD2	CASSLDPPLLAERTDTQYF	TGTGCCAGCAGCTTAGATCCTCCATTACTAGCGGAGCGCACAGATACGCAGTATTTT
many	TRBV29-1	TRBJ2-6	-	CSVEDGRPYSGANVLTF	TGCAGCGTTGAAGACGGCAGGCCCTACTCTGGGGCCAACGTCCTGACTTTC
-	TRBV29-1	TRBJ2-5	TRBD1	CSVVEGAGETQYF	TGCAGCGTGGTCGAGGGGGCGGGTGAGACCCAGTACTTC
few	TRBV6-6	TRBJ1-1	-	CASSYSPKVKVNTEAFF	TGTGCCAGCAGTTACTCGCCTAAAGTTAAAGTGAACACTGAAGCTTTCTTT
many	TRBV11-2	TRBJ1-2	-	CASSPQDKSGYTF	TGTGCCAGCAGCCCCCAGGACAAGAGCGGCTACACCTTC
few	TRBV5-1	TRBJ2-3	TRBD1	CASSPDRGDTDTQYF	TGCGCCAGCAGCCCGGACAGGGGTGATACAGATACGCAGTATTTT
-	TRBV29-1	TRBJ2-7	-	CSVRTSDAYEQYF	TGCAGCGTTCGGACAAGCGACGCCTACGAGCAGTACTTC
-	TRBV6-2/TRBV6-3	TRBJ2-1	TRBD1	CATTQLGTGHYNEQFF	TGTGCCACCACACAGCTCGGGACAGGGCATTACAATGAGCAGTTCTTC
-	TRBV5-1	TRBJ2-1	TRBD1	CASSPGTGGDEQFF	TGCGCCAGCAGCCCCGGGACAGGGGGCGATGAGCAGTTCTTC
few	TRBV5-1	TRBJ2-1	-	CASSLERAWQNNEQFF	TGCGCCAGCAGCTTGGAAAGGGCTTGGCAAAACAATGAGCAGTTCTTC
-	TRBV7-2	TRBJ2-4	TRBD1	CASSSSRTGRNIQYF	TGTGCCAGCAGCTCATCTCGGACAGGGAGAAACATTCAGTACTTC
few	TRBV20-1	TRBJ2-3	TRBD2	CSARDGGKDTQYF	TGCAGTGCTAGGGACGGGGGGAAAGATACGCAGTATTTT
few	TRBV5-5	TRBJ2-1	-	CASSLYAGLTYNEQFF	TGTGCCAGCAGCTTGTACGCGGGGCTTACCTACAATGAGCAGTTCTTC
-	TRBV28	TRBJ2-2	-	CASSSSGWAGTGELFF	TGTGCCAGCAGCTCCAGCGGGTGGGCCGGCACCGGGGAGCTGTTTTTT
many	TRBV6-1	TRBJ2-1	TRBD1	CASSDHPGQEQFF	TGTGCCAGCAGTGACCACCCGGGACAGGAGCAGTTCTTC
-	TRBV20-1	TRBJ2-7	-	CSAREESSYEQYF	TGCAGTGCTAGAGAAGAGAGCTCCTACGAGCAGTACTTC
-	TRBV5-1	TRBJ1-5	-	CASSLEGDRYNQPQHF	TGCGCCAGCAGCTTGGAGGGGGACCGCTACAATCAGCCCCAGCATTTT
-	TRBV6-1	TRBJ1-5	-	CASSDPSRNQPQHF	TGTGCCAGCAGTGACCCCTCGCGCAATCAGCCCCAGCATTTT
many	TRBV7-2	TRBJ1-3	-	CASSLGRSPGNTIYF	TGTGCCAGCAGCTTAGGGAGGTCGCCTGGAAACACCATATATTTT
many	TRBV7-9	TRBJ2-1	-	CASSFRGNEQFF	TGTGCCAGCAGCTTCAGGGGAAATGAGCAGTTCTTC
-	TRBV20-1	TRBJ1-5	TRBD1	CSASTGGLGQPQHF	TGCAGTGCTAGTACAGGGGGCCTGGGGCAGCCCCAGCATTTT
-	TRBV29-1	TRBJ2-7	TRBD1	CSVVGQGTYEQYF	TGCAGCGTTGTGGGACAGGGGACCTACGAGCAGTACTTC
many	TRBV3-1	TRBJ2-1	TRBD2	CASSQLDTGLAGEDEQFF	TGTGCCAGCAGCCAATTGGATACAGGGCTAGCGGGAGAAGATGAGCAGTTCTTC
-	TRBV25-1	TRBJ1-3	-	CASSEYKRQATGNTIYF	TGTGCCAGCAGTGAATATAAGAGACAGGCGACTGGAAACACCATATATTTT
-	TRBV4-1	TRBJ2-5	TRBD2	CASSIGAGEETQYF	TGCGCCAGCAGCATTGGAGCGGGAGAGGAGACCCAGTACTTC
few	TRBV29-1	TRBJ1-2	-	CSVNPTGSNYGYTF	TGCAGCGTTAATCCGACAGGTTCCAACTATGGCTACACCTTC
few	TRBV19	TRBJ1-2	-	CASSLTWDGNYGYTF	TGTGCCAGTAGTCTCACTTGGGACGGCAACTATGGCTACACCTTC
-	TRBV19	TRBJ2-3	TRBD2	CASSPGLAGVNPSSTDTQYF	TGTGCCAGTAGTCCTGGACTAGCGGGGGTCAACCCTTCTAGCACAGATACGCAGTATTTT
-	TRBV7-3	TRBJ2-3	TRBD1	CASSPLGQGAADTQYF	TGTGCCAGCAGTCCCTTGGGACAGGGGGCGGCAGATACGCAGTATTTT
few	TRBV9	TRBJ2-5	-	CASSARGGSWYQETQYF	TGTGCCAGCAGCGCCAGGGGAGGCTCTTGGTACCAAGAGACCCAGTACTTC
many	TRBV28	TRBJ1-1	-	CASNRMGTEAFF	TGTGCCAGCAATAGGATGGGCACTGAAGCTTTCTTT
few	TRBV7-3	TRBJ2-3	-	CASSLLPSKKEQYF	TGTGCCAGCAGCTTACTCCCTTCTAAAAAAGAGCAGTATTTT
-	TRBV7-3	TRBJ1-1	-	CASSRLVDTEAFF	TGTGCCAGCAGCCGTCTGGTGGACACTGAAGCTTTCTTT
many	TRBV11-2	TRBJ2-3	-	CASSLEGDTQYF	TGTGCCAGCAGCTTAGAGGGAGATACGCAGTATTTT
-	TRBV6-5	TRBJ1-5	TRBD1	CASAGGSNQPQHF	TGTGCCAGCGCAGGGGGGAGCAATCAGCCCCAGCATTTT
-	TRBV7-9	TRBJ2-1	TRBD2	CASSLRGGLASNEQFF	TGTGCCAGCAGCTTAAGAGGTGGACTAGCGAGCAATGAGCAGTTCTTC
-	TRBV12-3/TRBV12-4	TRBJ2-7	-	CASSLGETYEQYF	TGTGCCAGCAGTTTAGGCGAGACCTACGAGCAGTACTTC
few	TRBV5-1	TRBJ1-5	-	CASSPSVDQPQHF	TGCGCCAGCAGCCCCTCCGTCGATCAGCCCCAGCATTTT
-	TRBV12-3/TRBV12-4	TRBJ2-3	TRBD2	CASSVLAGADTQYF	TGTGCCAGCAGTGTACTAGCGGGTGCAGATACGCAGTATTTT
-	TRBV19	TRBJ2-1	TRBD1	CASSIPGQGTDNEQFF	TGTGCCAGTAGTATCCCGGGACAGGGAACGGACAATGAGCAGTTCTTC
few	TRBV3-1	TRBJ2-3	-	CASSQDGASTDTQYF	TGTGCCAGCAGCCAAGATGGCGCTAGCACAGATACGCAGTATTTT
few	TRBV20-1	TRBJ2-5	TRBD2	CSAHKELAGGETQYF	TGCAGTGCTCACAAAGAACTAGCGGGAGGAGAGACCCAGTACTTC
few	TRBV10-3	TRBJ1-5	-	CAISEGLRPQHF	TGTGCCATCAGTGAGGGACTAAGGCCCCAGCATTTT